The 5 T cell receptor beta chains reported below all come from one sample, sequenced in a study of T cells in Graves' hyperthyroidism and ophthalmopathy. Regions amplified from RNA transcripts were the TCR beta CDR3 regions. First-round RT-PCR of the TCR CDR3 relied on the HTBI primer set. TCRdb independently ran MiXCR on the multiplex PCR reads; one entry per CDR3 protein. The data contain 600,000 or so distinct CDR3 sequences, roughly 15% of them singletons. Sequences were obtained from blood. The receptors were gathered from a woman in her forties or fifties with Graves' ophthalmopathy.

At least ten counts were recorded for this clonotype. The gene calls are TRBV12-3 or TRBV12-4 and TRBJ1-2; 11 nucleotides match TRBD1. The length of the CDR3 is 15 residues. Unmatched junction bases numbered 7, after V lost 5 bases and J lost 5 bases. The CDR3: CASSPRDRGMYGYTF. The CDR3 coding sequence is TGTGCCAGCAGTCCCCGGGACAGGGGGATGTATGGCTACACCTTC.

This clonotype turned up a few times. V usage is TRBV20-1 and J usage is TRBJ1-2, with no clear D. Trimming removed 0 bases at V and 8 bases at J, with 7 bases between. CDR3 size: 11 residues. CDR1 and CDR2 from the germline V gene are DFQATT and SNEGSKA (reference sequence). DNA for the CDR3: TGCAGTGCTAGAGAAGGTTGGGGCTACACCTTC. This gives the protein CSAREGWGYTF.

This clonotype appeared a few times. The rearrangement uses TRBV12-3 or TRBV12-4 and TRBJ2-3, with 9 bases matching TRBD2. The CDR3 has 15 amino acids. The trim removed 6 bases at V and 5 bases at J, leaving 9 bases unmatched. CDR3 DNA: TGTGCCAGCAGCCGAAGGACTAGCGCAAGAGATACGCAGTATTTT. Amino acid sequence: CASSRRTSARDTQYF.

This chain uses TRBV6-1 with TRBJ1-1; possible D gene TRBD1, 6 bases. Germline-derived CDR1 and CDR2 are MNHNS and SASEGT. CDR3 length: 16 residues. The V gene lost 3 bases and the J gene lost 0 bases, with 14 bases spanning the gap. The CDR3 coding sequence is TGTGCCAGCAGTGATGGGACAAGGAGGATGAACACTGAAGCTTTCTTT. Protein sequence: CASSDGTRRMNTEAFF.

This clonotype was counted ten times or more. This chain joins TRBV7-2 and TRBJ2-1; perhaps TRBD1 as D (5 bases). The V gene's germline CDR1 is SGHTA and CDR2 FQGNSA. The CDR3 contains 19 residues. V was clipped by 2 bases and J by 4 bases, with 24 bases between them. CDR3 DNA: TGTGCCAGCAGCTTATCCCCCCTCCAGGGTGCTATACTTTACAATGAGCAGTTCTTC. Protein sequence: CASSLSPLQGAILYNEQFF.